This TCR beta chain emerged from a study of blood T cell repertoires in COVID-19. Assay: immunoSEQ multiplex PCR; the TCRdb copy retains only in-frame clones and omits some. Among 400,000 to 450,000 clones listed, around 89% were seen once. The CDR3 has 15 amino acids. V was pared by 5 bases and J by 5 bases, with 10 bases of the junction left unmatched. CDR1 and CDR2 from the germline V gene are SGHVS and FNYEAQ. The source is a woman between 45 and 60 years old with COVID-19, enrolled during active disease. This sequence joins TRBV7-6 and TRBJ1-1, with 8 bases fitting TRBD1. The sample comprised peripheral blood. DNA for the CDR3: TGTGCCAGCAGCCGTTCAGGGGGCGCGGGGACTGAAGCTTTCTTT. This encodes CASSRSGGAGTEAFF.